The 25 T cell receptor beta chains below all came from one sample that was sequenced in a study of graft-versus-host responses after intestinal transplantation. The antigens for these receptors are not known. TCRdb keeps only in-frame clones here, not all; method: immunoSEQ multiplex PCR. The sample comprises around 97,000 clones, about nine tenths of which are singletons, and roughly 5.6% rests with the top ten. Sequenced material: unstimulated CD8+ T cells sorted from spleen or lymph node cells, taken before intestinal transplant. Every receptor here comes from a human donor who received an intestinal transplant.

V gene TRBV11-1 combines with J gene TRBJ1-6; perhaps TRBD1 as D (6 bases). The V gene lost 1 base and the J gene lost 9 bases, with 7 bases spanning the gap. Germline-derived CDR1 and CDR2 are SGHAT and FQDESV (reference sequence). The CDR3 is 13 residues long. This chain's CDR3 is CASSLGTVSPLHF. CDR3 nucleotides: TGTGCCAGCAGCTTAGGGACAGTTTCACCCCTCCACTTT.

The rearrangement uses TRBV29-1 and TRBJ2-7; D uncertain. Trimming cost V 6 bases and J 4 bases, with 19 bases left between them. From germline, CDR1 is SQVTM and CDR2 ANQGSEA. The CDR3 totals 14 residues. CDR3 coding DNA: TGCAGCGTGAAACTGAACAATAGACTTTACGAGCAGTACTTC. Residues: CSVKLNNRLYEQYF.

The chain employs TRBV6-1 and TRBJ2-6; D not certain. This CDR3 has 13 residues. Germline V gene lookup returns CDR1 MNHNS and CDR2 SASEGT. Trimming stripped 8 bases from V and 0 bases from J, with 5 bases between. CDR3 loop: CASFHSGANVLTF. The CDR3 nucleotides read TGTGCCAGCTTCCACTCTGGGGCCAACGTCCTGACTTTC.

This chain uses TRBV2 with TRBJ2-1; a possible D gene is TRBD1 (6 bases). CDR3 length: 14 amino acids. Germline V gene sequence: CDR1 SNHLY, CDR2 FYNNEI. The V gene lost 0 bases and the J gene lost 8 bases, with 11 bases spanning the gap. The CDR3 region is CASSEARDTDEQFF. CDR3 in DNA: TGTGCCAGCAGTGAAGCGAGGGACACCGATGAGCAGTTCTTC.

In DNA form, the CDR3 reads TGTGCCAGCAGCTTAGATCCCCCGGCGGGGGGCTACAATGAGCAGTTCTTC. It yields the protein CASSLDPPAGGYNEQFF. V usage is TRBV11-2 and J usage is TRBJ2-1; 8 bases map to TRBD2. With 0 bases clipped from V and 3 bases from J, the junction kept 7 bases outside the gene matches. The germline V gene has CDR1 SGHAT and CDR2 FQNNGV. The CDR3 runs 17 residues.

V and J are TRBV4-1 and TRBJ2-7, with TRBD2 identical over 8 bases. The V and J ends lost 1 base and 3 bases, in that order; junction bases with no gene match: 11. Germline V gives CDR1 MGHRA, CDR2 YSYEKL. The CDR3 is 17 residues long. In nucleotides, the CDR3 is TGCGCCAGCAGCCAAGTGTTAGATCGACTAGCGATCTACGAGCAGTACTTC. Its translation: CASSQVLDRLAIYEQYF.

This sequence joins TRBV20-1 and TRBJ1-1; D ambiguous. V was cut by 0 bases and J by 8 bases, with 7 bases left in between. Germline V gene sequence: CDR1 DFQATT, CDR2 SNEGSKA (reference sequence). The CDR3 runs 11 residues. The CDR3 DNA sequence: TGCAGTGCTAGAGATTCGGGAGAAGCTTTCTTT. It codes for CSARDSGEAFF.

The CDR3 protein is CASSLWTPRAYEQYF. The CDR3 DNA reads as TGTGCCAGCAGCCTATGGACGCCCAGGGCCTACGAGCAGTACTTC. J is TRBJ2-7 and V is TRBV7-9, with TRBD1 as a possible D gene (5 bases). There are 15 residues in the CDR3. V was clipped by 5 bases and J by 2 bases, with 16 bases between them. CDR1 and CDR2 (germline): SEHNR, FQNEAQ (reference sequence).

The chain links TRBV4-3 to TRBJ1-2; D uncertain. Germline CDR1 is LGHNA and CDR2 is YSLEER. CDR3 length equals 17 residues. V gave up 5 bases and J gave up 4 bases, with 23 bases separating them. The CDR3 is CASSSVLGRRKAYGYTF. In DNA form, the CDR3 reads TGCGCCAGCAGCTCGGTCTTAGGGCGTCGAAAGGCCTATGGCTACACCTTC.

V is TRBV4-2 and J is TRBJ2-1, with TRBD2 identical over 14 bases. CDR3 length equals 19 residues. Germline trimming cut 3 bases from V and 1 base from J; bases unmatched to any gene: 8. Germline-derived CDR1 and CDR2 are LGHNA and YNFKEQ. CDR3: CASSQGTSGGTISYNEQFF. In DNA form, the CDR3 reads TGTGCCAGCAGCCAGGGGACTAGCGGGGGAACCATATCCTACAATGAGCAGTTCTTC.

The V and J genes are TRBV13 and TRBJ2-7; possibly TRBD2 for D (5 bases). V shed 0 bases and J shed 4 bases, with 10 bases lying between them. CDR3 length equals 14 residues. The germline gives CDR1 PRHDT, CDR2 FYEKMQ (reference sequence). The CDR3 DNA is TGTGCCAGCAGCTTAGGCCTCGGGGAGTACGAGCAGTACTTC. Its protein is CASSLGLGEYEQYF.

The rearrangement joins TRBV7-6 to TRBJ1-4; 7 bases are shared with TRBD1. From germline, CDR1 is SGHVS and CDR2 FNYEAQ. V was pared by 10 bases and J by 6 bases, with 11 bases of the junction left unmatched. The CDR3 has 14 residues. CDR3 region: CATSPGRGDEKLFF. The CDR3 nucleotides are TGTGCCACCTCCCCCGGCAGGGGGGATGAAAAACTGTTTTTT.

The CDR3 region is CASRSGTSGSGAQETQYF. DNA of the CDR3: TGTGCCAGCAGGAGTGGGACTAGCGGGAGTGGGGCACAAGAGACCCAGTACTTC. The rearrangement uses TRBV5-5 and TRBJ2-5, with 14 positions matching TRBD2. V was clipped by 5 bases and J by 2 bases; unmatched bases: 11. The V gene's germline CDR1 is SGHKS and CDR2 YYEKEE (reference sequence). The CDR3 is 18 amino acids.

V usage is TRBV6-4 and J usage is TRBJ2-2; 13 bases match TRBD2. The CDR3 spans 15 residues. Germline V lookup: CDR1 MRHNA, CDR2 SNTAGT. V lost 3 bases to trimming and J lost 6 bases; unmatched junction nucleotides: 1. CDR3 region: CASSELAGGPGELFF. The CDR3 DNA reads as TGTGCCAGCAGTGAACTAGCGGGAGGGCCCGGGGAGCTGTTTTTT.

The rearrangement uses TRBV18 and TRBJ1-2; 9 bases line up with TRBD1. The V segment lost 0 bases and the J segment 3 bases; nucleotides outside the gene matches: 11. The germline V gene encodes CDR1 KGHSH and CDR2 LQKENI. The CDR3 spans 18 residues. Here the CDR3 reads CASSPPRTGAPGYYGYTF. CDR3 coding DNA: TGTGCCAGCTCACCACCTAGGACAGGGGCCCCAGGATACTATGGCTACACCTTC.

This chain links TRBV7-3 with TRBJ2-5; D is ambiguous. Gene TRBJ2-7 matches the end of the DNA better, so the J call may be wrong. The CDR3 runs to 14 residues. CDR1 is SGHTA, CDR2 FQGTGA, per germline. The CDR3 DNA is TGTGCCAGCAGCTTAGGGGTTGGCTCCTACGAGCAGTACTTC. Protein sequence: CASSLGVGSYEQYF.

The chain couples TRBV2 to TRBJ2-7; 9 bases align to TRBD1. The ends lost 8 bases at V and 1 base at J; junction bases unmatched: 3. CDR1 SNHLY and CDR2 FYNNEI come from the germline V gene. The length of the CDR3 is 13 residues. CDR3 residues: CASGDRGSYEQYF. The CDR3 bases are TGTGCCAGCGGAGACAGGGGGTCCTACGAGCAGTACTTC.

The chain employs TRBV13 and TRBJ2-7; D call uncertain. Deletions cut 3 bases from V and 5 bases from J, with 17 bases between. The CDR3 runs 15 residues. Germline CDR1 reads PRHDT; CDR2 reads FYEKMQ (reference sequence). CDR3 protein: CASSFVGIGIHEQYF. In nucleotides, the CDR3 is TGTGCCAGCAGCTTCGTGGGGATAGGGATCCACGAGCAGTACTTC.

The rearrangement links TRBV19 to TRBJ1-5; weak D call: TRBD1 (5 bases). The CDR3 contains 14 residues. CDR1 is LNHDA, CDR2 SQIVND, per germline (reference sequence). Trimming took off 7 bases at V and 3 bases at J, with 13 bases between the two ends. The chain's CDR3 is CASIESGTNQPQHF. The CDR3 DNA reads TGTGCCAGTATAGAATCAGGGACCAATCAGCCCCAGCATTTT.

CDR3 protein: CSVPQGGPMTDTQYF. The CDR3 DNA is TGCAGCGTCCCCCAAGGGGGACCCATGACAGATACGCAGTATTTT. The chain couples TRBV29-1 to TRBJ2-3; D might be TRBD1 (6 bases). This CDR3 spans 15 amino acids. From germline, CDR1 is SQVTM and CDR2 ANQGSEA. Trimming cost V 6 bases and J 3 bases, with 19 bases left between them.

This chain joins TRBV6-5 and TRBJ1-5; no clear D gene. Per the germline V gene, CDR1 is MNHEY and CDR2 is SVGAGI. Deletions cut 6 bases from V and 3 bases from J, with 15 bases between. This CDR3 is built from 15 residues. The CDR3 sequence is CASSADWANNQPQHF. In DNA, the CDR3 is TGTGCCAGCAGCGCGGATTGGGCGAACAATCAGCCCCAGCATTTT.

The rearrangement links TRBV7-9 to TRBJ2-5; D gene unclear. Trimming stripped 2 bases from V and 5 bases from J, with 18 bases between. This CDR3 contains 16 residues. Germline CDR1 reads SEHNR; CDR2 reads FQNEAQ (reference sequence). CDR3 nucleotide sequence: TGTGCCAGCAGCTTAAACTCGCCCCAGCCCGGGGAGACCCAGTACTTC. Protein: CASSLNSPQPGETQYF. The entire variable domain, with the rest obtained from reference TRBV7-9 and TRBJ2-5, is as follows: DTGVSQNPRHKITKRGQNVTFRCDPISEHNRLYWYRQTLGQGPEFLTYFQNEAQLEKSRLLSDRFSAERPKGSFSTLEIQRTEQGDSAMYLCASSLNSPQPGETQYFGPGTRLLVL.

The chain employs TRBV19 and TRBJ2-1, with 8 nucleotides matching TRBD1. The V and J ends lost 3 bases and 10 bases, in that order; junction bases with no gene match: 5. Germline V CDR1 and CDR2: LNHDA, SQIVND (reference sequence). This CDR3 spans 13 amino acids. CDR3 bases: TGTGCCAGTAGTATCCGGACAGGGAACGAGCAGTTCTTC. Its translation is CASSIRTGNEQFF.

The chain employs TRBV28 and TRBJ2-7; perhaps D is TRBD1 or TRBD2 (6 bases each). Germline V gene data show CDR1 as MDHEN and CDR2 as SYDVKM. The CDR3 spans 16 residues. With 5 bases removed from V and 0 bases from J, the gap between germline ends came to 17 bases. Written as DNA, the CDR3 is TGTGCCAGCAGTCCAAAGGGGGGCTCGGGCTCCTACGAGCAGTACTTC. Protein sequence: CASSPKGGSGSYEQYF.

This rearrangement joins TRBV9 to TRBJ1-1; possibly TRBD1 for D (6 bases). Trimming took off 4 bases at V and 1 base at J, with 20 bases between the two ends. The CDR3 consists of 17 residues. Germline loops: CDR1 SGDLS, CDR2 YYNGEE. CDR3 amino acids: CASSFSPGAPGNTEAFF. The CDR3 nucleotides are TGTGCCAGCAGCTTCTCCCCGGGGGCCCCCGGGAACACTGAAGCTTTCTTT.